The 26 T cell receptor beta chains below come from one sample, sequenced in a study of CD8+ T cells in alopecia areata. Treatment: oral pan-JAK inhibitor, 5-10 mg twice daily. Extracted from the samples, RNA was reverse transcribed into cDNA to serve as the sequencing template. TCRdb's table, derived via immunoSEQ multiplex PCR, lists solely in-frame clones and lacks some. Among approximately 210,000 clones listed, 45% to 65% were seen once. Sequences were derived from CD4+ T cells sorted from blood, sampled at week 4, from a patient treated with tofacitinib. These receptors all stem from a human donor with alopecia areata.

In its sample, this clone was seen a few times. The chain joins TRBV9 to TRBJ2-5, with 7 bases aligning to TRBD1. CDR1 and CDR2 (germline): SGDLS, YYNGEE. The CDR3 has 14 residues. The ends lost 3 bases at V and 3 bases at J; junction bases unmatched: 5. CDR3 residues: CASSAPGTEETQYF. CDR3 DNA: TGTGCCAGCAGCGCCCCCGGGACAGAAGAGACCCAGTACTTC.

V and J are TRBV29-1 and TRBJ1-2; a weak D match, TRBD1 (5 bases). The CDR3 contains 12 residues. Germline values: CDR1 SQVTM, CDR2 ANQGSEA. V was trimmed by 6 bases and J by 7 bases, leaving 15 bases between them. CDR3 bases: TGCAGCGTCGTGGTGGGACCGGGTGGCTACACCTTC. It codes for CSVVVGPGGYTF.

The CDR3 nucleotides are TGTGCCAGCAGCAGGACTAGGATGAAGGCGGATACGCAGTATTTT. It yields the protein CASSRTRMKADTQYF. The chain recombines TRBV7-2 with TRBJ2-3, with TRBD2 matching 7 bases. The trim removed 5 bases at V and 6 bases at J, leaving 11 bases unmatched. CDR3 length equals 15 residues. The germline gives CDR1 SGHTA, CDR2 FQGNSA.

Only a few counts were recorded for this clone. Here the CDR3 reads CASSMERAGTHGYTF. The CDR3 coding sequence is TGTGCCAGTAGTATGGAGAGGGCAGGGACGCATGGCTACACCTTC. The gene calls are TRBV19 and TRBJ1-2; a weak D match, TRBD1 (5 bases). The CDR3 length is 15 residues. The V gene lost 3 bases and the J gene lost 6 bases, with 17 bases spanning the gap. The germline gives CDR1 LNHDA, CDR2 SQIVND (reference sequence).

This clone was detected only a few times. The rearrangement links TRBV7-9 to TRBJ2-2, with D hard to call. The CDR3 contains 16 residues. The V end was cut by 2 bases, the J end by 1 base, with 11 bases between. CDR1 and CDR2 from the germline V gene are SEHNR and FQNEAQ (reference sequence). The CDR3: CASSLLTSRNTGELFF. CDR3 DNA: TGTGCCAGCAGCTTATTGACATCCCGGAACACCGGGGAGCTGTTTTTT.

The V and J genes are TRBV30 and TRBJ2-3; no firm D call. Germline CDR1 is GTSNPN and CDR2 is SVGIG (reference sequence). The V gene lost 0 bases and the J gene lost 4 bases, with 11 bases spanning the gap. This CDR3 comprises 14 residues. The CDR3: CAWSVRSLADTQYF. In DNA form, the CDR3 reads TGTGCCTGGAGTGTAAGGTCCCTCGCAGATACGCAGTATTTT.

The chain couples TRBV5-4 to TRBJ2-7, with D perhaps assigned TRBD1 or TRBD2 (5 bases each). Germline values: CDR1 SGHNT, CDR2 YYREEE (reference sequence). V gave up 0 bases and J gave up 4 bases, with 17 bases separating them. The CDR3 is 16 amino acids. CDR3: CASSLGGTGLRYEQYF. The CDR3 DNA follows: TGTGCCAGCAGCTTGGGAGGGACCGGACTCAGGTACGAGCAGTACTTC.

This clone appeared a single time. V usage is TRBV6-5 and J usage is TRBJ2-1, with D hard to call. V was cut by 6 bases and J by 4 bases, with 10 bases left in between. CDR1 and CDR2 from the germline V gene are MNHEY and SVGAGI. The CDR3 is 13 residues long. The CDR3 DNA is TGTGCCAGCAGACCCGACACGTACAATGAGCAGTTCTTC. Its protein is CASRPDTYNEQFF.

The J gene is TRBJ2-5, the V gene TRBV5-1; D is possibly TRBD2 (5 bases). The CDR3 runs 13 residues. CDR1 is SGHRS, CDR2 YFSETQ, per germline. Trimming cost V 2 bases and J 5 bases, with 10 bases left between them. The CDR3 region has the DNA TGCGCCAGCAGCTTCCGAGGGTTCGAGACCCAGTACTTC. Its translation: CASSFRGFETQYF.

This clone was seen a handful of times. The chain combines TRBV23-1 with TRBJ2-7; TRBD1 matches at 8 bases. TRBV23-1 is known as an ORF, though its function is uncertain. The V segment lost 3 bases and the J segment 2 bases; nucleotides outside the gene matches: 6. There are 15 residues in the CDR3. This CDR3 reads CASSHPGQVPYEQYF. The CDR3 DNA reads TGCGCCAGCAGTCACCCGGGACAGGTCCCCTACGAGCAGTACTTC.

V is TRBV25-1 and J is TRBJ2-7; possibly TRBD1 for D (5 bases). This CDR3 comprises 13 residues. The germline V gene has CDR1 MGHDK and CDR2 SYGVNS. The V gene lost 1 base and the J gene lost 3 bases, with 7 bases spanning the gap. For the CDR3, the DNA is TGTGCCAGCAGTGAATTAGGGGACTACGAGCAGTACTTC. Translation: CASSELGDYEQYF.

The rearrangement joins TRBV29-1 to TRBJ2-1; TRBD2 agrees at 9 bases. This CDR3 is built from 14 residues. The germline V gene encodes CDR1 SQVTM and CDR2 ANQGSEA. J gave up 3 bases and V 3 bases, and 3 bases lay outside the gene matches. The CDR3 region has the DNA TGCAGCGTTGATCCTAGCGGGGTCTACAATGAGCAGTTCTTC. It translates to CSVDPSGVYNEQFF.

The rearrangement links TRBV29-1 to TRBJ1-6; the D is unclear. Trimming pared 4 bases from V and 4 bases from J, leaving 14 bases between. This CDR3 is 15 amino acids long. CDR1 is SQVTM and CDR2 is ANQGSEA in the germline V gene. DNA of the CDR3: TGCAGCGTTGCGACTTCGGGGAAATATAATTCACCCCTCCACTTT. Its translation: CSVATSGKYNSPLHF.

The chain recombines TRBV5-6 with TRBJ2-7, with TRBD2 matching over 10 bases. Germline assignment: CDR1 SGHDT and CDR2 YYEEEE. This CDR3 spans 17 amino acids. V gave up 0 bases and J gave up 2 bases; unmatched junction bases: 8. The CDR3: CASSLALAGVLTYEQYF. In DNA, the CDR3 is TGTGCCAGCAGCTTGGCTCTAGCGGGGGTCTTGACCTACGAGCAGTACTTC. Full variable domain (rest looked up from reference TRBV5-6 and TRBJ2-7): DAGVTQSPTHLIKTRGQQVTLRCSPKSGHDTVSWYQQALGQGPQFIFQYYEEEERQRGNFPDRFSGHQFPNYSSELNVNALLLGDSALYLCASSLALAGVLTYEQYFGPGTRLTVT.

The gene calls are TRBV6-5 and TRBJ2-1; D gene ambiguous. The CDR3 extends over 9 amino acids. Trimming took off 5 bases at V and 13 bases at J, with 6 bases between the two ends. In germline, CDR1 is MNHEY, CDR2 SVGAGI. CDR3 in DNA: TGTGCCAGCAGTGTTGGACAGTTCTTC. Its translation: CASSVGQFF.

This chain connects TRBV4-2 to TRBJ2-3; D unclear. Germline V gene sequence: CDR1 LGHNA, CDR2 YNFKEQ. V dropped 2 bases and J dropped 0 bases, with 9 bases sitting between them. The CDR3 covers 15 residues. Here the CDR3 reads CASSQWLTSTDTQYF. The DNA of the CDR3 is TGTGCCAGCAGCCAATGGCTAACGAGCACAGATACGCAGTATTTT.

V and J are TRBV4-1 and TRBJ1-2; D gene uncertain. V was cut by 4 bases and J by 2 bases, with 14 bases left in between. Germline V lookup: CDR1 MGHRA, CDR2 YSYEKL. The CDR3 has 15 residues. CDR3: CASSPSEDGNYGYTF. CDR3 nucleotides: TGCGCCAGCAGCCCCTCAGAGGACGGAAACTATGGCTACACCTTC.

This chain links TRBV2 with TRBJ2-3; D call uncertain. V gave up 4 bases and J gave up 4 bases, with 3 bases separating them. Looked up from germline, CDR1 is SNHLY and CDR2 is FYNNEI. The CDR3 contains 11 residues. The CDR3 spells CASSGADTQYF. DNA of the CDR3: TGTGCCAGCAGTGGAGCAGATACGCAGTATTTT.

J is TRBJ1-2 and V is TRBV6-5, with D possibly TRBD1 on 6 matching bases. Germline V gives CDR1 MNHEY, CDR2 SVGAGI. CDR3 length equals 13 residues. V lost 6 bases and J 8 bases, leaving 16 bases between the germline ends. CDR3 region: CASSRTGSGGYTF. CDR3 in DNA: TGTGCCAGCAGCAGAACAGGGTCGGGGGGCTACACCTTC.

This clone was observed a single time. The CDR3 sequence is CASSLQLGNINEQFF. CDR3 in DNA: TGTGCCAGCAGCTTGCAACTAGGTAATATCAATGAGCAGTTCTTC. This sequence joins TRBV5-4 and TRBJ2-1; D may be TRBD2 (5 bases). The germline V and J ends were trimmed by 1 base and 6 bases, with 14 bases remaining between them. Per the germline V gene, CDR1 is SGHNT and CDR2 is YYREEE (reference sequence). The CDR3 sequence is 15 residues long.

This clone is a singleton in its sample. This rearrangement joins TRBV7-9 to TRBJ1-2, with D maybe TRBD1 (5 bases). The CDR3 runs 14 residues. V gave up 7 bases and J gave up 4 bases, with 16 bases separating them. Germline CDR1 reads SEHNR; CDR2 reads FQNEAQ (reference sequence). Written as DNA, the CDR3 is TGTGCCAGCACCGCGGGGGGACGATTCTATGGCTACACCTTC. It specifies CASTAGGRFYGYTF.

This clone was detected only a few times. V and J are TRBV7-6 and TRBJ1-1; weak D call: TRBD1 (6 bases). The CDR3 runs to 14 residues. V gave up 5 bases and J gave up 1 base, with 11 bases separating them. Germline CDR1 is SGHVS and CDR2 is FNYEAQ. CDR3 in amino acids: CASSLRTANTEAFF. CDR3 sequence (DNA): TGTGCCAGCAGCCTTAGGACAGCGAACACTGAAGCTTTCTTT.

The chain recombines TRBV30 with TRBJ1-1; TRBD1 might be the D (5 bases). Looked up from germline, CDR1 is GTSNPN and CDR2 is SVGIG (reference sequence). This CDR3 region has 14 residues. Trimming removed 3 bases from V and 1 base from J, with 12 bases in between. CDR3 protein: CAWSGDVRNTEAFF. CDR3 DNA: TGTGCCTGGAGCGGGGACGTAAGGAACACTGAAGCTTTCTTT.

The V and J genes are TRBV5-6 and TRBJ1-4; 7 bases map to TRBD1. CDR3 length equals 15 residues. Germline CDR1 is SGHDT and CDR2 is YYEEEE. Unmatched junction bases numbered 8, after V lost 1 base and J lost 8 bases. In DNA, the CDR3 is TGTGCCAGCAGCTTGTTCGTGCAACAGGGGGAAAAACTGTTTTTT. Translated, it gives CASSLFVQQGEKLFF.

The V call is TRBV4-3, the J call TRBJ2-5, with D possibly matching TRBD2 (6 bases). The CDR3 length is 13 residues. V dropped 4 bases and J dropped 7 bases, with 13 bases sitting between them. The germline V gene has CDR1 LGHNA and CDR2 YSLEER. CDR3 nucleotides: TGCGCCAGCAGCCCAACTAGCACGGGGACCCAGTACTTC. This sequence encodes CASSPTSTGTQYF.

The chain has TRBV6-5 and TRBJ2-3; no clear D. Germline lookup yields CDR1 MNHEY and CDR2 SVGAGI. The CDR3 extends over 14 amino acids. V lost 5 bases and J 3 bases, leaving 12 bases between the germline ends. DNA for the CDR3: TGTGCCAGCAGTCGAGGTGTGGAGACAGATACGCAGTATTTT. It is translated as CASSRGVETDTQYF.